One and the same sample provided the 32 T cell receptor beta chains below, sequenced in a study of graft-versus-host responses after intestinal transplantation (dated by TCRdb to about 2021). For these receptors, no antigen is known. The time point label for this specimen denotes: cells obtained before transplantation from donor or recipient. The library was prepared using the immunoSEQ multiplex PCR assay. TCRdb stores this immuneACCESS table with in-frame sequences only. Part of the clones is absent; in the studies checked, under half of the shortfall reflects unresolved V genes, and no reason is known for the rest. Here the sample has under 140,000 clones; roughly 95% occur a single time. The ten largest clones take up 0.4% to 0.55% of the sample. The source material was unstimulated CD8+ T cells sorted from spleen or lymph node cells, sampled before intestinal transplant. The receptors were sampled from a human donor who received an intestinal transplant.

The chain combines TRBV29-1 with TRBJ1-2; TRBD1 matches 9 bases. This CDR3 has 13 residues. V lost 6 bases and J lost 3; bases outside the gene matches: 5. In germline, CDR1 is SQVTM, CDR2 ANQGSEA. This CDR3 reads CSVRDRVHYGYTF. The CDR3 DNA reads as TGCAGCGTGAGGGACAGGGTCCACTATGGCTACACCTTC.

The chain joins TRBV10-3 to TRBJ1-1, with D unclear. V was trimmed by 2 bases and J by 2 bases, leaving 0 bases between them. The CDR3 length is 11 residues. Germline V gene data show CDR1 as ENHRY and CDR2 as SYGVKD. The CDR3 region has the DNA TGTGCCATCAGTGAGAACACTGAAGCTTTCTTT. As protein: CAISENTEAFF.

This rearrangement joins TRBV6-1 to TRBJ2-1; D unclear. The CDR3 has 15 residues. V was trimmed by 2 bases and J by 4 bases, leaving 12 bases between them. CDR1 and CDR2 from the germline V gene are MNHNS and SASEGT. In nucleotides, the CDR3 is TGTGCCAGCAGTGAAACTCTACCCCCGTACAATGAGCAGTTCTTC. Translated: CASSETLPPYNEQFF.

As DNA, the CDR3 is TGTGCCAGCAGTTCGGGACTAGCGGGAAACAATGAGCAGTTCTTC. Amino acids: CASSSGLAGNNEQFF. This chain links TRBV6-5 with TRBJ2-1; 13 nucleotides line up with TRBD2. Germline V gives CDR1 MNHEY, CDR2 SVGAGI. CDR3 length: 15 residues. V shed 4 bases and J 5 bases; nucleotides not matched to a gene: 2.

The rearrangement uses TRBV2 and TRBJ2-5; tentatively, D is TRBD1 (5 bases). Per germline, CDR1 SNHLY and CDR2 FYNNEI. The germline V and J ends were trimmed by 5 bases and 5 bases, with 9 bases remaining between them. This CDR3 is built from 12 residues. Written as DNA, the CDR3 is TGTGCCAGCAGTTCAGGGCTGGAGACCCAGTACTTC. Translated, it gives CASSSGLETQYF.

The chain carries TRBV11-1 and TRBJ2-7; possibly TRBD1 for D (5 bases). The CDR3 extends over 15 amino acids. Germline-derived CDR1 and CDR2 are SGHAT and FQDESV (reference sequence). The germline V and J ends were trimmed by 3 bases and 0 bases, with 12 bases remaining between them. Here the CDR3 DNA reads TGTGCCAGCAGCTTGACCAGGGCAAGCTCCTACGAGCAGTACTTC. Protein: CASSLTRASSYEQYF.

The J gene is TRBJ1-2, the V gene TRBV15; 8 bases align to TRBD1. Germline V gene lookup returns CDR1 LNHNV and CDR2 YYDKDF (reference sequence). After removal of 3 bases from V and 4 bases from J, the junction contained 10 bases not matched to a gene. The CDR3 has 16 amino acids. This chain's CDR3 is CATSSAAGQGGYGYTF. The CDR3 DNA follows: TGTGCCACCAGCAGCGCCGCAGGACAGGGCGGCTATGGCTACACCTTC.

This clone has only one observation. This chain connects TRBV4-1 to TRBJ2-1, with D perhaps matching TRBD1 or TRBD2 (5 bases each). This CDR3 is 18 amino acids long. V dropped 4 bases and J dropped 0 bases, with 19 bases sitting between them. Germline V gives CDR1 MGHRA, CDR2 YSYEKL. The CDR3 is CASSRPLGTSHSYNEQFF. The CDR3, as DNA: TGCGCCAGCAGCCGACCTCTGGGGACGAGTCACTCCTACAATGAGCAGTTCTTC.

The CDR3 region has the DNA TGTGCCAGCAGTCTGACTAGCGGGTTCTACAATGAGCAGTTCTTC. Protein sequence: CASSLTSGFYNEQFF. The V call is TRBV27, the J call TRBJ2-1, with 10 bases lining up with TRBD2. CDR1 is MNHEY, CDR2 SMNVEV, per germline (reference sequence). The CDR3 loop spans 15 amino acids. The trim removed 5 bases at V and 3 bases at J, leaving 4 bases unmatched.

The V and J genes are TRBV7-6 and TRBJ2-7; 12 bases are a match to TRBD1. The CDR3 loop spans 17 amino acids. Germline values: CDR1 SGHVS, CDR2 FNYEAQ. The ends lost 1 base at V and 7 bases at J; junction bases unmatched: 11. DNA for the CDR3: TGTGCCAGCAGCTTAGGAGGGACAGGGGGCTTTCTTCAGGAGCAGTACTTC. Its translation is CASSLGGTGGFLQEQYF.

The chain has TRBV5-1 and TRBJ1-1; tentative D call: TRBD1 (6 bases). This CDR3 is built from 14 residues. V lost 2 bases, J lost 2 bases, and 10 bases lay in between. Germline CDR1 reads SGHRS; CDR2 reads YFSETQ. CDR3 in DNA: TGCGCCAGCAGCTTCGGGGGCGGCAACACTGAAGCTTTCTTT. Translated: CASSFGGGNTEAFF.

The gene calls are TRBV4-2 and TRBJ2-3; 12 bases fit TRBD1. This CDR3 has 16 residues. Germline V CDR1 and CDR2: LGHNA, YNFKEQ. J lost 4 bases, V lost 3 bases, and 5 bases had no gene match. CDR3 in DNA: TGTGCCAGCAGCCAGGGGACAGGGGGCTTTGCAGATACGCAGTATTTT. Protein product: CASSQGTGGFADTQYF.

The chain has TRBV23-1 and TRBJ2-3; D tentatively fits TRBD1 or TRBD2 (6 bases each). TRBV23-1 is marked as an open reading frame, function uncertain. V dropped 3 bases and J dropped 3 bases, with 22 bases sitting between them. The CDR3 is made up of 18 amino acids. The CDR3: CASSQEGGRSSLTDTQYF. The CDR3 region has the DNA TGCGCCAGCAGTCAGGAGGGGGGACGATCTAGCTTGACAGATACGCAGTATTTT.

The V gene is TRBV19, the J gene TRBJ2-7; D is undetermined. The length of the CDR3 is 15 residues. Looked up from germline, CDR1 is LNHDA and CDR2 is SQIVND (reference sequence). V was clipped by 3 bases and J by 0 bases, with 12 bases between them. The CDR3 region has the DNA TGTGCCAGTAGTATCTCGCACTTTTCCTCCTACGAGCAGTACTTC. This codes for CASSISHFSSYEQYF.

This chain uses TRBV7-3 with TRBJ2-1, with TRBD2 matching 7 bases. This CDR3 region has 15 residues. After removal of 5 bases from V and 1 base from J, the junction contained 5 bases not matched to a gene. Germline lookup yields CDR1 SGHTA and CDR2 FQGTGA. CDR3 in amino acids: CASSQISGSYNEQFF. The CDR3 DNA follows: TGTGCCAGCAGCCAAATTAGCGGGTCCTACAATGAGCAGTTCTTC.

The V gene is TRBV6-5, the J gene TRBJ2-3, with no clear D. This CDR3 has 14 amino acids. Trimming stripped 2 bases from V and 2 bases from J, with 8 bases between. Per the germline V gene, CDR1 is MNHEY and CDR2 is SVGAGI. CDR3 coding DNA: TGTGCCAGCAGTTACGGGCAGTACACAGATACGCAGTATTTT. Protein sequence: CASSYGQYTDTQYF.

The chain employs TRBV7-6 and TRBJ2-7; no clear D. Germline V gene data show CDR1 as SGHVS and CDR2 as FNYEAQ. The CDR3 extends over 16 amino acids. The ends were cut back, 2 bases at V and 0 bases at J, with 14 bases in the middle. CDR3 bases: TGTGCCAGCAGCTTACACCGGACCAGTCGCTCCTACGAGCAGTACTTC. Its protein is CASSLHRTSRSYEQYF.

This sequence joins TRBV27 and TRBJ2-7; D gene ambiguous. CDR3 length: 15 residues. The ends were cut back, 5 bases at V and 3 bases at J, with 17 bases in the middle. The germline V gene encodes CDR1 MNHEY and CDR2 SMNVEV (reference sequence). The CDR3 DNA reads as TGTGCCAGCAGTCCTACACCTTCTCCCCTCTACGAGCAGTACTTC. Translated: CASSPTPSPLYEQYF.

The chain couples TRBV27 to TRBJ1-2; 8 positions match TRBD1. The trim removed 3 bases at V and 8 bases at J, leaving 11 bases unmatched. The CDR3 sequence is 15 residues long. CDR1 MNHEY and CDR2 SMNVEV come from the germline V gene (reference sequence). CDR3: CASSFGTGSLDGYTF. Written as DNA, the CDR3 is TGTGCCAGCAGTTTTGGGACAGGTAGCCTGGACGGCTACACCTTC.

This rearrangement joins TRBV10-2 to TRBJ1-1; 7 bases align to TRBD1. V lost 2 bases and J lost 6; bases outside the gene matches: 6. The V gene's germline CDR1 is WSHSY and CDR2 SAAADI. The CDR3 contains 14 residues. DNA for the CDR3: TGCGCCAGCAGTGAGGCCAGGGGGGGGGCTGAAGCTTTCTTT. Residues: CASSEARGGAEAFF.

This chain links TRBV9 with TRBJ2-1; D might be TRBD2 (5 bases). Trimming removed 3 bases at V and 4 bases at J, with 8 bases between. CDR3 length: 13 residues. From germline, CDR1 is SGDLS and CDR2 YYNGEE. This CDR3 is CASSDGEYNEQFF. The CDR3 nucleotides read TGTGCCAGCAGCGACGGGGAGTACAATGAGCAGTTCTTC.

This clone was counted a single time. This sequence joins TRBV5-1 and TRBJ2-5; D is perhaps TRBD1 (6 bases). The CDR3 is made up of 16 amino acids. Trimming removed 0 bases from V and 6 bases from J, with 18 bases in between. CDR1 and CDR2 (germline): SGHRS, YFSETQ. CDR3 DNA sequence: TGCGCCAGCAGCTTGGATCAGGGGATGAGGTTAAAGACCCAGTACTTC. It is translated as CASSLDQGMRLKTQYF.

This clone was seen once. The CDR3 reads CASSYVGLAGVAEQYF. CDR3 coding DNA: TGTGCCAGCAGTTACGTCGGACTAGCGGGAGTAGCCGAGCAGTACTTC. The genes are TRBV6-6 and TRBJ2-7, with 13 bases matching TRBD2. Germline assignment: CDR1 MNHNY and CDR2 SVGAGI (reference sequence). The CDR3 covers 16 residues. Losses at the gene ends were 2 bases for V and 6 bases for J; bases not matched to a gene: 7.

This chain uses TRBV30 with TRBJ2-1; the D is unclear. This CDR3 contains 16 residues. V was cut by 3 bases and J by 9 bases, with 24 bases left in between. The germline V gene has CDR1 GTSNPN and CDR2 SVGIG (reference sequence). The CDR3: CAWRIYPADWRGEQFF. DNA for the CDR3: TGTGCCTGGAGAATCTACCCCGCGGATTGGAGAGGTGAGCAGTTCTTC. Full variable domain (outside the CDR3, taken from reference TRBV30 and TRBJ2-1): SQTIHQWPATLVQPVGSPLSLECTVEGTSNPNLYWYRQAAGRGLQLLFYSVGIGQISSEVPQNLSASRPQDRQFILSSKKLLLSDSGFYLCAWRIYPADWRGEQFFGPGTRLTVL.

The chain links TRBV11-3 to TRBJ2-7; no clear D. V lost 3 bases, J lost 6 bases, and 15 bases lay in between. Germline CDR1 reads SGHNT; CDR2 reads YENEEA. This CDR3 has 14 residues. The CDR3 DNA reads TGTGCCAGCAGCTTCAGTAGTAATCCGGGCGAGCAGTACTTC. It specifies CASSFSSNPGEQYF.

The chain combines TRBV19 with TRBJ2-7; TRBD2 might be the D (5 bases). CDR1 and CDR2 (germline): LNHDA, SQIVND (reference sequence). The CDR3 is 14 residues long. V was cut by 5 bases and J by 6 bases, with 17 bases left in between. The DNA for the CDR3 is TGTGCCAGTAGTTTCGGCTCCGGGGTAAGCGAGCAGTACTTC. Translation: CASSFGSGVSEQYF.

The rearrangement uses TRBV7-9 and TRBJ2-2, with TRBD2 identical over 12 bases. This CDR3 has 16 amino acids. Germline CDR1 is SEHNR and CDR2 is FQNEAQ (reference sequence). J was trimmed by 6 bases and V by 5 bases; bases with no gene match: 7. The CDR3 sequence: CASSLTSGSGAGELFF. The DNA for the CDR3 is TGTGCCAGCAGCCTGACTAGCGGGAGTGGCGCCGGGGAGCTGTTTTTT.

V usage is TRBV4-1 and J usage is TRBJ2-1; D call uncertain. V was cut by 2 bases and J by 3 bases, with 14 bases left in between. This CDR3 comprises 16 residues. Germline values: CDR1 MGHRA, CDR2 YSYEKL. The CDR3 DNA follows: TGCGCCAGCAGCCAACGAGATGGTTCCATCTACAATGAGCAGTTCTTC. Translated: CASSQRDGSIYNEQFF.

The J gene is TRBJ2-7, the V gene TRBV5-4, with TRBD2 matching 10 bases. The ends lost 0 bases at V and 2 bases at J; junction bases unmatched: 2. Germline V gene sequence: CDR1 SGHNT, CDR2 YYREEE (reference sequence). The CDR3 contains 15 residues. CDR3 sequence (DNA): TGTGCCAGCAGCTTGGACGGACTAGCGGCCTACGAGCAGTACTTC. As protein: CASSLDGLAAYEQYF.

The chain combines TRBV30 with TRBJ1-2; weak D call: TRBD1 (5 bases). This CDR3 is 16 amino acids long. The V end lost 1 base, the J end lost 2 bases, and 17 bases lay between the germline ends. Germline loops: CDR1 GTSNPN, CDR2 SVGIG (reference sequence). Here the CDR3 DNA reads TGTGCCTGGAGTGAGGGGAAAACAGTAGTGAACTATGGCTACACCTTC. Its translation is CAWSEGKTVVNYGYTF.

The rearrangement uses TRBV28 and TRBJ1-2; no reliable D call. CDR3 length: 14 amino acids. The V gene's germline CDR1 is MDHEN and CDR2 SYDVKM. Trimming removed 4 bases from V and 4 bases from J, with 13 bases in between. In DNA form, the CDR3 reads TGTGCCAGCAGTTCCCCGGTCCAGTTCTATGGCTACACCTTC. Residues: CASSSPVQFYGYTF.

The chain employs TRBV5-1 and TRBJ2-7, with D perhaps being TRBD1 or TRBD2 (5 bases each). CDR3 length: 17 residues. Germline assignment: CDR1 SGHRS and CDR2 YFSETQ. Deletions cut 4 bases from V and 2 bases from J, with 22 bases between. As DNA, the CDR3 is TGCGCCAGCAGCCCTTCAATTCGGGGCCTTCCCCCCTACGAGCAGTACTTC. The encoded protein is CASSPSIRGLPPYEQYF.